Presented here are 29 T cell receptor beta chains from one specimen sequenced in a study of cytomegalovirus exposure and HLA in healthy donors. A multiplex PCR was run with 60 Vbeta primers and 13 Jbeta primers. Profiling relied on immunoSEQ multiplex PCR, and the TCRdb table lists in-frame clones only, not all of them. The data show some 170,000 clones, 82% seen once. Sequenced material: PBMCs. These receptors all come from a girl aged 2 to 10 in good health and CMV-seropositive.

V usage is TRBV10-3 and J usage is TRBJ1-4; TRBD1 might be the D (6 bases). Trimming cost V 10 bases and J 7 bases, with 16 bases left between them. CDR3 length: 13 residues. Germline-derived CDR1 and CDR2 are ENHRY and SYGVKD. Here the CDR3 reads CATGTTLGEKLFF. In DNA, the CDR3 is TGTGCCACCGGGACAACGTTGGGTGAAAAACTGTTTTTT.

This chain connects TRBV5-1 to TRBJ1-2; TRBD1 matches 7 bases. CDR1 is SGHRS and CDR2 is YFSETQ in the germline V gene. The CDR3 totals 12 residues. The V and J ends lost 4 bases and 8 bases, in that order; junction bases with no gene match: 5. CDR3 region: CASSRQGGGYTF. CDR3 sequence (DNA): TGCGCCAGCAGCCGACAGGGTGGCGGCTACACCTTC. The complete variable domain, with remaining parts taken from reference TRBV5-1 and TRBJ1-2, reads KAGVTQTPRYLIKTRGQQVTLSCSPISGHRSVSWYQQTPGQGLQFLFEYFSETQRNKGNFPGRFSGRQFSNSRSEMNVSTLELGDSALYLCASSRQGGGYTFGSGTRLTVV.

The chain combines TRBV4-1 with TRBJ2-3, with 7 bases aligning to TRBD2. This CDR3 comprises 16 residues. The ends lost 4 bases at V and 5 bases at J; junction bases unmatched: 12. CDR1 and CDR2 (germline): MGHRA, YSYEKL. CDR3 in DNA: TGCGCCAGCAGCCGAACTTCGGGGGAGGGCAGAGATACGCAGTATTTT. Its translation is CASSRTSGEGRDTQYF.

V gene TRBV28 combines with J gene TRBJ1-2; the D gene is possibly TRBD1 (6 bases). This CDR3 has 16 residues. The germline CDR1 and CDR2 sequences are MDHEN and SYDVKM. V lost 6 bases to trimming and J lost 8 bases, with 25 bases between them. The CDR3 region is CASSPPGVTGYEGYTF. CDR3 in DNA: TGTGCCAGCAGCCCTCCAGGGGTCACAGGGTATGAAGGCTACACCTTC.

The chain joins TRBV13 to TRBJ2-7; D is uncertain. The CDR3 totals 13 residues. From germline, CDR1 is PRHDT and CDR2 FYEKMQ (reference sequence). V gave up 2 bases and J gave up 4 bases, with 9 bases separating them. Here the CDR3 reads CASSLKAGYEQYF. Here the CDR3 DNA reads TGTGCCAGCAGCTTAAAGGCAGGTTACGAGCAGTACTTC.

This sequence joins TRBV28 and TRBJ1-5; TRBD1 is a possible D gene (5 bases). This CDR3 contains 14 residues. V dropped 6 bases and J dropped 6 bases, with 15 bases sitting between them. The V gene's germline CDR1 is MDHEN and CDR2 SYDVKM. CDR3 DNA sequence: TGTGCCAGCAGAACGGGGGGGTCGGGTCAGCCCCAGCATTTT. This codes for CASRTGGSGQPQHF.

The chain has TRBV4-1 and TRBJ2-2, with 13 bases fitting TRBD2. V lost 4 bases, J lost 4 bases, and 6 bases stayed unmatched. This CDR3 contains 17 residues. CDR1 is MGHRA, CDR2 YSYEKL, per germline. The CDR3 here is CASSPTTSGRATGELFF. The CDR3 DNA follows: TGCGCCAGCAGCCCGACTACTAGCGGGAGGGCCACCGGGGAGCTGTTTTTT.

This clone showed up just once. V gene TRBV28 combines with J gene TRBJ2-3, with 10 bases lining up with TRBD2. The germline V gene has CDR1 MDHEN and CDR2 SYDVKM. The junction had 12 bases not matched to a gene; V was cut back by 4 bases and J by 2 bases. The CDR3 is 18 amino acids. CDR3 bases: TGTGCCAGCAGTTCGGCTTACAGGACTAGCGGCGACACAGATACGCAGTATTTT. Amino acid sequence: CASSSAYRTSGDTDTQYF.

The gene calls are TRBV5-1 and TRBJ1-2, with D tentatively TRBD1 (6 bases). V gave up 4 bases and J gave up 8 bases, with 18 bases separating them. The V gene's germline CDR1 is SGHRS and CDR2 YFSETQ. The length of the CDR3 is 14 residues. CDR3 in amino acids: CASSLRGGSLGYTF. CDR3 nucleotide sequence: TGCGCCAGCAGCCTAAGGGGGGGCTCGTTAGGCTACACCTTC.

The chain recombines TRBV28 with TRBJ2-5; 7 nucleotides align to TRBD2. The V gene's germline CDR1 is MDHEN and CDR2 SYDVKM. V lost 3 bases, J lost 5 bases, and 9 bases stayed unmatched. CDR3 length: 15 amino acids. As DNA, the CDR3 is TGTGCCAGCAGTTTCTTGCGGGCAGCGGGGGAGACCCAGTACTTC. Encoded protein: CASSFLRAAGETQYF.

The gene calls are TRBV5-1 and TRBJ2-3; TRBD2 agrees at 8 bases. The CDR3 loop spans 15 amino acids. The V and J ends lost 1 base and 1 base, in that order; junction bases with no gene match: 2. Germline CDR1 reads SGHRS; CDR2 reads YFSETQ. CDR3 loop: CASSLKAGGTDTQYF. The CDR3 coding sequence is TGCGCCAGCAGCTTGAAAGCGGGGGGCACAGATACGCAGTATTTT.

The chain recombines TRBV29-1 with TRBJ2-5; 12 bases are shared with TRBD2. The J call may be in error: the DNA end matches TRBJ2-7 better. The germline V gene has CDR1 SQVTM and CDR2 ANQGSEA. The CDR3 is 16 amino acids. The CDR3 region is CSVEDPGLAGSYEQYF. In nucleotides, the CDR3 is TGCAGCGTTGAAGATCCTGGACTAGCGGGGTCCTACGAGCAGTACTTC.

The chain joins TRBV28 to TRBJ1-1, with D perhaps matching TRBD1 (5 bases). This CDR3 contains 13 residues. Germline lookup yields CDR1 MDHEN and CDR2 SYDVKM. Trimming shortened V by 8 bases and J by 4 bases, and 14 bases separated the two germline ends. The DNA for the CDR3 is TGTGCCAGCGGCCGGGGGTATGGCACTGAAGCTTTCTTT. This sequence encodes CASGRGYGTEAFF.

CDR3 region: CASSYRAINQPQHF. The CDR3 DNA sequence: TGTGCCAGCAGTTACAGGGCGATCAATCAGCCCCAGCATTTT. The J gene is TRBJ1-5, the V gene TRBV2; a weak D match, TRBD1 (6 bases). The CDR3 runs 14 residues. Trimming removed 5 bases from V and 3 bases from J, with 11 bases in between. Germline-derived CDR1 and CDR2 are SNHLY and FYNNEI.

The chain uses TRBV30 and TRBJ1-5; tentative D call: TRBD1 (5 bases). Germline V gene lookup returns CDR1 GTSNPN and CDR2 SVGIG (reference sequence). There are 17 residues in the CDR3. V lost 2 bases, J lost 0 bases, and 17 bases lay in between. The CDR3 DNA sequence: TGTGCCTGGAGTAATTTCGACAGCCGAGTTAGCAATCAGCCCCAGCATTTT. This gives the protein CAWSNFDSRVSNQPQHF.

J is TRBJ1-4 and V is TRBV18; 7 bases are shared with TRBD1. This CDR3 has 15 residues. Germline CDR1 and CDR2: KGHSH and LQKENI. J lost 2 bases, V lost 3 bases, and 3 bases had no gene match. The CDR3 sequence: CASSPTGVTNEKLFF. In DNA form, the CDR3 reads TGTGCCAGCTCACCTACAGGGGTCACTAATGAAAAACTGTTTTTT.

The chain recombines TRBV2 with TRBJ1-5; D gene ambiguous. V was pared by 5 bases and J by 0 bases, with 8 bases between. This CDR3 spans 14 amino acids. The germline V gene has CDR1 SNHLY and CDR2 FYNNEI. The CDR3 DNA reads as TGTGCCAGCAGTAGACTGACTAGCAATCAGCCCCAGCATTTT. It is translated as CASSRLTSNQPQHF.

The chain employs TRBV11-2 and TRBJ2-3; unclear D gene. This CDR3 comprises 13 residues. Germline V CDR1 and CDR2: SGHAT, FQNNGV. V lost 1 base to trimming and J lost 12 bases, with 14 bases between them. The CDR3 here is CASSLVAPQAQYF. Written as DNA, the CDR3 is TGTGCCAGCAGCTTAGTGGCTCCTCAGGCTCAGTATTTT.

The J gene is TRBJ1-5, the V gene TRBV30; perhaps TRBD1 as D (5 bases). V lost 2 bases and J lost 2, with 13 bases in between. CDR3 length: 15 residues. Germline assignment: CDR1 GTSNPN and CDR2 SVGIG (reference sequence). The CDR3 reads CAWSLQGAGNQPQHF. As DNA, the CDR3 is TGTGCCTGGAGTCTACAAGGGGCCGGCAATCAGCCCCAGCATTTT. The full variable domain, rest sourced from reference TRBV30 and TRBJ1-5, is SQTIHQWPATLVQPVGSPLSLECTVEGTSNPNLYWYRQAAGRGLQLLFYSVGIGQISSEVPQNLSASRPQDRQFILSSKKLLLSDSGFYLCAWSLQGAGNQPQHFGDGTRLSIL.

This chain joins TRBV5-1 and TRBJ2-7; 13 positions agree with TRBD2. The CDR3 totals 16 residues. The ends lost 2 bases at V and 4 bases at J; junction bases unmatched: 6. The germline CDR1 and CDR2 sequences are SGHRS and YFSETQ. CDR3 DNA: TGCGCCAGCAGCTTAAGGACTAGCGGGAGTTCGTACGAGCAGTACTTC. Protein product: CASSLRTSGSSYEQYF. The full variable domain, rest sourced from reference TRBV5-1 and TRBJ2-7, is KAGVTQTPRYLIKTRGQQVTLSCSPISGHRSVSWYQQTPGQGLQFLFEYFSETQRNKGNFPGRFSGRQFSNSRSEMNVSTLELGDSALYLCASSLRTSGSSYEQYFGPGTRLTVT.

V is TRBV13 and J is TRBJ2-1; D is unresolved. The CDR3 sequence is 11 residues long. The germline V gene has CDR1 PRHDT and CDR2 FYEKMQ (reference sequence). Trimming pared 5 bases from V and 6 bases from J, leaving 5 bases between. CDR3 nucleotides: TGTGCCAGCAGCCCTAGCAATGAGCAGTTCTTC. It translates to CASSPSNEQFF.

The V call is TRBV20-1, the J call TRBJ1-2, with D tentatively TRBD1 (6 bases). This CDR3 region has 9 residues. Deletions cut 5 bases from V and 8 bases from J, with 6 bases between. The germline CDR1 and CDR2 sequences are DFQATT and SNEGSKA (reference sequence). The CDR3 spells CSAGQGYTF. The CDR3 bases are TGCAGTGCTGGACAGGGCTACACCTTC.

This clone appeared a few times. The rearrangement uses TRBV14 and TRBJ2-1; 7 positions agree with TRBD2. The CDR3 is 13 amino acids. Germline CDR1 and CDR2: SGHDN and FVKESK. V shed 6 bases and J 9 bases; nucleotides not matched to a gene: 8. CDR3 residues: CASSMGGGREQFF. The CDR3 bases are TGTGCCAGCAGTATGGGGGGGGGTCGTGAGCAGTTCTTC. Full variable domain (missing parts from reference TRBV14 and TRBJ2-1): EAGVTQFPSHSVIEKGQTVTLRCDPISGHDNLYWYRRVMGKEIKFLLHFVKESKQDESGMPNNRFLAERTGGTYSTLKVQPAELEDSGVYFCASSMGGGREQFFGPGTRLTVL.

This sequence joins TRBV25-1 and TRBJ2-7, with TRBD1 as a possible D gene (6 bases). V was shortened by 1 base and J by 6 bases, with 10 bases between the two germline ends. The germline V gene has CDR1 MGHDK and CDR2 SYGVNS. The CDR3 extends over 13 amino acids. CDR3: CASSESRGGEQYF. The CDR3 nucleotides read TGTGCCAGCAGTGAATCCAGGGGCGGCGAGCAGTACTTC.

The J gene is TRBJ1-2, the V gene TRBV5-1; perhaps TRBD1 as D (6 bases). Germline-derived CDR1 and CDR2 are SGHRS and YFSETQ. V was shortened by 1 base and J by 4 bases, with 17 bases between the two germline ends. This CDR3 has 16 amino acids. The CDR3: CASSLSKGVGSYGYTF. In DNA form, the CDR3 reads TGCGCCAGCAGCTTGTCAAAGGGGGTTGGGAGCTATGGCTACACCTTC.

This chain links TRBV30 with TRBJ2-1; D unresolved. Germline CDR1 and CDR2: GTSNPN and SVGIG (reference sequence). V was pared by 5 bases and J by 2 bases, with 13 bases between. This CDR3 spans 14 amino acids. The chain's CDR3 is CAWVYKTAYNEQFF. The CDR3, as DNA: TGTGCCTGGGTGTATAAAACAGCCTACAATGAGCAGTTCTTC.

This chain joins TRBV19 and TRBJ2-5; the match to TRBD1 covers 7 bases. V shed 3 bases, J shed 2 bases, and the junction held 9 bases outside the gene matches. CDR1 and CDR2 from the germline V gene are LNHDA and SQIVND (reference sequence). CDR3 length equals 16 residues. In DNA form, the CDR3 reads TGTGCCAGTAGTATTTCGGGACAGCCTTTTCAAGAGACCCAGTACTTC. Translated, it gives CASSISGQPFQETQYF.

This clone was seen a handful of times. CDR3 loop: CASSLVRGEATNEKLFF. CDR3 nucleotides: TGTGCCAGCAGCCTGGTGCGGGGTGAGGCAACTAATGAAAAACTGTTTTTT. The chain couples TRBV28 to TRBJ1-4; D unresolved. The germline V and J ends were trimmed by 6 bases and 0 bases, with 17 bases remaining between them. This CDR3 is built from 17 residues. The V gene's germline CDR1 is MDHEN and CDR2 SYDVKM.

The chain employs TRBV29-1 and TRBJ2-2; D is possibly TRBD2 (6 bases). Germline V lookup: CDR1 SQVTM, CDR2 ANQGSEA. There are 13 residues in the CDR3. Trimming removed 5 bases from V and 2 bases from J, with 9 bases in between. CDR3 DNA: TGCAGCGTTCGGAGGGCCAACACCGGGGAGCTGTTTTTT. It yields the protein CSVRRANTGELFF.